The 21 T cell receptor beta chains below come from one sample, sequenced in a study of T cell clonality in common variable immunodeficiency. TCRdb's copy holds only in-frame clones and misses some; the assay was immunoSEQ multiplex PCR. Altogether more than 55,000 clones were found in the sample, and no singletons occur. The sequencing input was peripheral blood mononuclear cells. The receptors originated from a person between 18 and 75 years old in good health.

This clone has a count of ten or more. From the germline J gene comes the end of the CDR3, since the read stops 3 residues before it. The chain employs TRBV7-9 and TRBJ2-5; the match to TRBD1 covers 10 bases. CDR3 size: 15 residues. The junction had 7 bases not matched to a gene; V was cut back by 4 bases and J by 5 bases. The germline CDR1 and CDR2 sequences are SEHNR and FQNEAQ (reference sequence). This CDR3 is CASSSGTGVAETQYF. The sequenced part of the CDR3 DNA is TGTGCCAGCAGCTCCGGGACAGGGGTCGCGGAGACC.

This clone occurred many times. The read ends 3 residues early relative to the CDR3; the germline J gene fills the gap. The V gene is TRBV28, the J gene TRBJ2-6; unclear D gene. Trimming removed 6 bases at V and 2 bases at J, with 11 bases between. The germline gives CDR1 MDHEN, CDR2 SYDVKM. The length of the CDR3 is 15 residues. The sequenced part of the CDR3 DNA is TGTGCCAGCAGCTCCGTTAGAACTGGGGCCAACGTC. This gives the protein CASSSVRTGANV. The whole CDR3 sequence reads CASSSVRTGANVLTF. Full variable domain (remainder filled in from reference TRBV28 and TRBJ2-6): DVKVTQSSRYLVKRTGEKVFLECVQDMDHENMFWYRQDPGLGLRLIYFSYDVKMKEKGDIPEGYSVSREKKERFSLILESASTNQTSMYLCASSSVRTGANVLTFGAGSRLTVL.

Points on this clone: The read falls 3 residues short of the CDR3 end, and the missing part is taken from the germline J gene. The chain employs TRBV13 and TRBJ2-2, with D perhaps TRBD1 (8 bases). The CDR3 contains 15 residues. Germline loops: CDR1 PRHDT, CDR2 FYEKMQ (reference sequence). CDR3 amino acids: CASSLNRGTNEELFF. CDR3 DNA, as far as it was read: TGTGCCAGCAGCTTAAACAGGGGGACTAATGAAGAG.

This clone was detected ten times or more. The sequence runs out 3 residues before the end of the CDR3; the remainder is reconstructed from the germline J gene. J is TRBJ1-1 and V is TRBV10-3; D might be TRBD1 (5 bases). V lost 0 bases and J 5 bases, leaving 13 bases between the germline ends. Per the germline V gene, CDR1 is ENHRY and CDR2 is SYGVKD. This CDR3 comprises 15 residues. The CDR3 bases that were read are TGTGCCATCAGTGAGTCTGTGGGGGGTGGAACTGAA. Its protein is CAISESVGGGTE. The CDR3, in full, reads CAISESVGGGTEAFF.

This clone was seen repeatedly, ten times or more. The observed sequence ends 3 residues before the CDR3 terminus, with the missing tail filled in from the germline J gene. The genes are TRBV7-2 and TRBJ1-6, with D tentatively TRBD1 (5 bases). Germline assignment: CDR1 SGHTA and CDR2 FQGNSA. CDR3 length: 18 amino acids. Trimming took 0 bases from V and 7 from J, leaving 19 bases between them. The part of the CDR3 DNA that was read is TGTGCCAGCAGCTTAGCGCAAGTTTGGGGCGTGGGGAATTCACCC. Its protein product is CASSLAQVWGVGNSP. The full CDR3 protein reads CASSLAQVWGVGNSPLHF. Full variable domain (missing parts from reference TRBV7-2 and TRBJ1-6): GAGVSQSPSNKVTEKGKDVELRCDPISGHTALYWYRQSLGQGLEFLIYFQGNSAPDKSGLPSDRFSAERTGGSVSTLTIQRTQQEDSAVYLCASSLAQVWGVGNSPLHFGNGTRLTVT.

At least ten counts were recorded for this clone. The read gets to within 3 residues of the CDR3 end, and the germline J gene fills in the rest. The V call is TRBV5-1, the J call TRBJ2-2; 8 bases are shared with TRBD1. The CDR3 is 16 amino acids. Germline lookup yields CDR1 SGHRS and CDR2 YFSETQ. The DNA read from the CDR3 is TGCGCCAGCAGCTCCGCAGACAGGGGAGGTTCTGAAAAG. Protein: CASSSADRGGSEK. The entire CDR3 protein is CASSSADRGGSEKLFF.

As to this clone: The sequenced fragment ends 3 residues before the CDR3 boundary, so the rest is inferred from the germline J gene. J is TRBJ1-1 and V is TRBV19; 7 nucleotides agree with TRBD1. This CDR3 is 15 amino acids long. The germline CDR1 and CDR2 sequences are LNHDA and SQIVND (reference sequence). This chain's CDR3 is CASRAGTVVNEKAFF. Incomplete CDR3 DNA: TGTGCCAGTAGAGCCGGGACAGTTGTTAATGAAAAA.

At least ten counts were recorded for this clone. The read terminates 3 residues ahead of where the CDR3 ends, so the germline J gene completes it. The rearrangement joins TRBV20-1 to TRBJ1-1; TRBD1 is a possible D gene (5 bases). Germline V gives CDR1 DFQATT, CDR2 SNEGSKA (reference sequence). V lost 2 bases and J lost 1, with 8 bases in between. The length of the CDR3 is 13 residues. The sequenced part of the CDR3 DNA is TGCAGTGCTAGATCGGACAAGAACACTGAA. This encodes CSARSDKNTE. The CDR3 reads in full as CSARSDKNTEAFF.

Ten or more counts support this clone. The sequenced fragment ends 3 residues before the CDR3 boundary, so the rest is inferred from the germline J gene. V gene TRBV5-1 combines with J gene TRBJ2-2; 10 bases line up with TRBD2. Germline CDR1 SGHRS, CDR2 YFSETQ. The CDR3 runs to 17 residues. The trim removed 1 base at V and 2 bases at J, leaving 5 bases unmatched. Incomplete CDR3 DNA: TGCGCCAGCAGCTTGAGTCTAGCGGGGGTAAACACCGGGGAG. Residues: CASSLSLAGVNTGE. In full, the CDR3 reads CASSLSLAGVNTGELFF.

This clone was recorded many times. The read comes to an end 3 residues before the CDR3 does, leaving the germline J gene to fill in the end. The J gene is TRBJ2-7, the V gene TRBV18, with 7 bases aligning to TRBD1. Trimming removed 2 bases from V and 0 bases from J; junction bases left unmatched: 4. Germline loops: CDR1 KGHSH, CDR2 LQKENI. This CDR3 spans 15 amino acids. CDR3 DNA (partial): TGTGCCAGCTCACCAAAAGGGACAGTCTCCTACGAG. It translates to CASSPKGTVSYE. The CDR3 in full is CASSPKGTVSYEQYF.

This clone was detected ten times or more. The CDR3 goes on 3 residues after the read ends, and that part is filled in from the germline J gene. This chain connects TRBV29-1 to TRBJ2-7, with TRBD2 matching over 10 bases. CDR1 and CDR2 (germline): SQVTM, ANQGSEA. The trim removed 5 bases at V and 4 bases at J, leaving 11 bases unmatched. This CDR3 is 15 amino acids long. CDR3 bases read: TGCAGCGTTAGAGGGAGCGGGAGGGTTACATACGAG. Translation gives CSVRGSGRVTYE. The full-length CDR3 reads as CSVRGSGRVTYEQYF.

This clone was seen ten or more times. The read gets to within 3 residues of the CDR3 end, and the germline J gene fills in the rest. The chain couples TRBV30 to TRBJ2-6; TRBD1 might be the D (5 bases). Germline CDR1 reads GTSNPN; CDR2 reads SVGIG (reference sequence). The V gene lost 4 bases and the J gene lost 2 bases, with 12 bases spanning the gap. This CDR3 region has 15 residues. Incomplete CDR3 DNA: TGTGCCTGGAAAGGAAGGGGCACTGGGGCCAACGTC. This gives the protein CAWKGRGTGANV. The whole CDR3 sequence reads CAWKGRGTGANVLTF.

This clone came up many times. The observed sequence ends 3 residues before the CDR3 terminus, with the missing tail filled in from the germline J gene. This chain uses TRBV18 with TRBJ2-1, with a possible D match to TRBD2 (6 bases). Germline assignment: CDR1 KGHSH and CDR2 LQKENI. The V end was cut by 1 base, the J end by 6 bases, with 16 bases between. This CDR3 region has 16 residues. The covered CDR3 bases are TGTGCCAGCTCACCACTAAGCGCGCGGGAATTCAATGAG. This codes for CASSPLSAREFNE. The entire CDR3 is CASSPLSAREFNEQFF.

This clone was seen at least ten times. The sequenced fragment ends 3 residues before the CDR3 boundary, so the rest is inferred from the germline J gene. The gene calls are TRBV30 and TRBJ2-3; D possibly corresponds to TRBD2 (5 bases). Germline V CDR1 and CDR2: GTSNPN, SVGIG (reference sequence). This CDR3 spans 13 amino acids. Trimming pared 3 bases from V and 5 bases from J, leaving 12 bases between. The CDR3 region is CAWSRRRGDTQYF. CDR3 DNA (partial): TGTGCCTGGAGCAGGCGCCGGGGAGATACG. Supplemented by reference TRBV30 and TRBJ2-3, the full variable domain reads SQTIHQWPATLVQPVGSPLSLECTVEGTSNPNLYWYRQAAGRGLQLLFYSVGIGQISSEVPQNLSASRPQDRQFILSSKKLLLSDSGFYLCAWSRRRGDTQYFGPGTRLTVL.

This clone was recorded many times. The missing CDR3 end, 3 residues past where the read stops, is filled in from the germline J gene. The rearrangement joins TRBV29-1 to TRBJ1-1; 7 bases agree with TRBD1. With V trimmed by 4 bases and J by 3 bases, 2 bases remained unmatched. The CDR3 has 12 amino acids. Looked up from germline, CDR1 is SQVTM and CDR2 is ANQGSEA. The CDR3 DNA, read in part, is TGCAGCGTTGGGACAGGACACACTGAA. Translating it yields CSVGTGHTE. In full, the CDR3 is CSVGTGHTEAFF.

This clone was detected ten times or more. The read ends 3 residues early relative to the CDR3; the germline J gene fills the gap. This rearrangement joins TRBV11-3 to TRBJ2-5; D might be TRBD1 (5 bases). Looked up from germline, CDR1 is SGHNT and CDR2 is YENEEA. CDR3 length equals 13 residues. V lost 3 bases and J lost 2, with 7 bases in between. CDR3 amino acids: CASSLGPQETQYF. CDR3 DNA, as far as it was read: TGTGCCAGCAGCTTGGGGCCTCAAGAGACC.

At least ten counts were recorded for this clone. The CDR3 bases that were read are TGTGCCAGCAGCTCGGACTACTCCTACGAG. Its protein is CASSSDYSYE. The entire CDR3 protein reads CASSSDYSYEQYF. The V and J genes are TRBV7-2 and TRBJ2-7, with a tentative D call TRBD2 (6 bases). Read coverage stops 3 residues before the CDR3 terminus; the germline J gene supplies the remainder. The CDR3 totals 13 residues. The germline V and J ends were trimmed by 4 bases and 0 bases, with 7 bases remaining between them. Germline loops: CDR1 SGHTA, CDR2 FQGNSA.

Many counts were recorded for this clone. With the read ending 3 residues before the CDR3 end, the germline J gene is used to fill in that end. The chain has TRBV19 and TRBJ1-1; the match to TRBD1 covers 9 bases. The CDR3 length is 14 residues. Losses at the gene ends were 2 bases for V and 7 bases for J; bases not matched to a gene: 5. Per the germline V gene, CDR1 is LNHDA and CDR2 is SQIVND (reference sequence). The part of the CDR3 DNA that was read is TGTGCCAGTAGTATACGTCGACAGGGGGGTGAA. Translation gives CASSIRRQGGE. From start to end, the CDR3 is CASSIRRQGGEAFF.

Concerning this clone: The missing CDR3 end, 3 residues past where the read stops, is filled in from the germline J gene. The chain uses TRBV7-9 and TRBJ1-1; D may be TRBD1 (5 bases). CDR3 size: 15 residues. The V end lost 2 bases, the J end lost 0 bases, and 10 bases lay between the germline ends. CDR1 is SEHNR and CDR2 is FQNEAQ in the germline V gene (reference sequence). The CDR3 sequence: CASSLPGSLNTEAFF. The DNA read from the CDR3 is TGTGCCAGCAGCTTACCAGGGTCCCTGAACACTGAA.

This clone has a handful of counts. The read terminates 3 residues before the CDR3 end, so the remaining end is supplied by the germline J gene. The rearrangement uses TRBV5-1 and TRBJ2-5; a possible D gene is TRBD2 (5 bases). Germline V gene sequence: CDR1 SGHRS, CDR2 YFSETQ. The CDR3 spans 17 residues. CDR3: CASSSNSGRSGADTQYF. The part of the CDR3 DNA that was read is TGCGCCAGCAGCTCTAACAGCGGACGATCGGGTGCAGATACC.

This clone occurred a few times. This likely traces to a read error, being one base from a far larger clone. The read terminates 3 residues ahead of where the CDR3 ends, so the germline J gene completes it. The chain carries TRBV7-3 and TRBJ2-1, with 9 bases aligning to TRBD2. The CDR3 consists of 15 residues. The germline V gene encodes CDR1 SGHTA and CDR2 FQGTGA. With 5 bases clipped from V and 6 bases from J, the junction kept 8 bases outside the gene matches. The part of the CDR3 DNA that was read is TGTGCCAGCAGCCCCGGGGTAGCGGGAGTCAATGAG. It encodes CASSPGVAGVNE. The full CDR3 protein is CASSPGVAGVNEQFF. The variable domain in full, with the rest retrieved from reference TRBV7-3 and TRBJ2-1, is GAGVSQTPSNKVTEKGKYVELRCDPISGHTALYWYRQSLGQGPEFLIYFQGTGAADDSGLPNDRFFAVRPEGSVSTLKIQRTERGDSAVYLCASSPGVAGVNEQFFGPGTRLTVL.